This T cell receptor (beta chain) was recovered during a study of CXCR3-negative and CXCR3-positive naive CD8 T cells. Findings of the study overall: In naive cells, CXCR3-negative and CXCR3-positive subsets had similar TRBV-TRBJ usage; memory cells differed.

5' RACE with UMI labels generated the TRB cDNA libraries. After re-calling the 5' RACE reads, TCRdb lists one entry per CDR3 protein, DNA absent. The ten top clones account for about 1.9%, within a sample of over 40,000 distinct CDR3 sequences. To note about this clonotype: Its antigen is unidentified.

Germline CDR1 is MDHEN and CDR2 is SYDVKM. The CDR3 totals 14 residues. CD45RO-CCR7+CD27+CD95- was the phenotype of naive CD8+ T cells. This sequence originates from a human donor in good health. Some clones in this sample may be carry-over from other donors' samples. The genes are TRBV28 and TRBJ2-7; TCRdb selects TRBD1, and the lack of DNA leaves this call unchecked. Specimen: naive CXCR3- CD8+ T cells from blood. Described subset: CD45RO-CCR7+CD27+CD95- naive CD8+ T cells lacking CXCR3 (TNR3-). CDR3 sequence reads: CASSRPPGMYEQYF. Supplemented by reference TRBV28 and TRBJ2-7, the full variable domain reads DVKVTQSSRYLVKRTGEKVFLECVQDMDHENMFWYRQDPGLGLRLIYFSYDVKMKEKGDIPEGYSVSREKKERFSLILESASTNQTSMYLCASSRPPGMYEQYFGPGTRLTVT.